This T cell receptor (beta chain) was found in a study of patients and donors after allogeneic stem cell transplantation. The CDR3 length is 14 residues. The trim removed 5 bases at V and 4 bases at J, leaving 7 bases unmatched. Germline loops: CDR1 LGHNA, CDR2 YSLEER. TCRdb re-analysed the RT-PCR reads in MiXCR, keeping a single row per CDR3 protein. The sample records about 200,000 distinct CDR3 sequences, 35% to 50% being singletons. The origin of this receptor is a human donor who was either an allogeneic HSCT recipient or a stem cell or donor lymphocyte infusion donor (not recorded which). It is not recorded whose cells these are; they may come from a transplant donor. V usage is TRBV4-3 and J usage is TRBJ1-2; 7 nucleotides agree with TRBD1. Sequenced: blood, either unsorted or a sorted T cell fraction (not recorded which). The CDR3, as DNA: TGCGCCAGCAGCACCCGGACAGGAATCTATGGCTACACCTTC. It specifies CASSTRTGIYGYTF.